One and the same sample provided the 27 T cell receptor beta chains below, sequenced in a study of shared clonotypes between healthy human individuals. Profiling relied on immunoSEQ multiplex PCR, and the TCRdb table lists in-frame clones only, not all of them. The sample gives approximately 440,000 clones, approximately 77% of which show up once; around 12% is in the top ten. The source material was PBMCs. The receptors derive from a woman between 40 and 55 years old in good health. Some clones in this sample may be carry-over from other donors' samples.

This rearrangement joins TRBV6-5 to TRBJ1-1; a weak D match, TRBD1 (6 bases). The CDR3 is 13 amino acids. From germline, CDR1 is MNHEY and CDR2 SVGAGI. The germline V and J ends were trimmed by 2 bases and 3 bases, with 7 bases remaining between them. This CDR3 is CASSYKGDTEAFF. The CDR3, as DNA: TGTGCCAGCAGTTACAAGGGGGACACTGAAGCTTTCTTT.

The chain couples TRBV28 to TRBJ1-3; the match to TRBD1 covers 7 bases. This CDR3 has 14 amino acids. The V gene's germline CDR1 is MDHEN and CDR2 SYDVKM. Germline trimming cut 8 bases from V and 1 base from J; bases unmatched to any gene: 5. This CDR3 reads CASGLTGSGNTIYF. CDR3 DNA: TGTGCCAGCGGCCTGACAGGGTCTGGAAACACCATATATTTT.

The V call is TRBV19, the J call TRBJ2-5; 8 positions agree with TRBD2. The germline V gene has CDR1 LNHDA and CDR2 SQIVND (reference sequence). The ends lost 5 bases at V and 4 bases at J; junction bases unmatched: 6. The CDR3 extends over 14 amino acids. The CDR3 sequence is CASSRREGVETQYF. The CDR3 coding sequence is TGTGCCAGTAGTCGTCGGGAGGGCGTAGAGACCCAGTACTTC.

V gene TRBV4-2 combines with J gene TRBJ2-7; maybe TRBD1 (6 bases). CDR1 is LGHNA and CDR2 is YNFKEQ in the germline V gene. The CDR3 length is 15 residues. V was clipped by 4 bases and J by 2 bases, with 15 bases between them. The CDR3 nucleotides are TGTGCCAGCAGCCGTCTGGACAGCTCCACCTACGAGCAGTACTTC. The encoded protein is CASSRLDSSTYEQYF.

The chain uses TRBV10-2 and TRBJ2-7, with a tentative D call TRBD2 (5 bases). Germline assignment: CDR1 WSHSY and CDR2 SAAADI. Trimming cost V 6 bases and J 2 bases, with 17 bases left between them. The CDR3 consists of 15 residues. The CDR3 DNA is TGCGCCAGCAGGGAAACTAGGAGCGGTACCTACGAGCAGTACTTC. Its protein product is CASRETRSGTYEQYF.

In this sample, this clone turned up once. This chain links TRBV28 with TRBJ2-7; D is perhaps TRBD1 (6 bases). Deletions cut 6 bases from V and 0 bases from J, with 12 bases between. The CDR3 covers 14 residues. CDR1 is MDHEN, CDR2 SYDVKM, per germline. CDR3 in amino acids: CASSPWGPSYEQYF. DNA of the CDR3: TGTGCCAGCAGCCCCTGGGGGCCCTCCTACGAGCAGTACTTC. Full variable domain (outside the CDR3, taken from reference TRBV28 and TRBJ2-7): DVKVTQSSRYLVKRTGEKVFLECVQDMDHENMFWYRQDPGLGLRLIYFSYDVKMKEKGDIPEGYSVSREKKERFSLILESASTNQTSMYLCASSPWGPSYEQYFGPGTRLTVT.

This rearrangement joins TRBV29-1 to TRBJ2-3; D uncertain. Between the trimmed V and J ends, which lost 6 bases and 2 bases, there was a span of 12 bases. The CDR3 is 13 amino acids. Germline CDR1 SQVTM, CDR2 ANQGSEA. CDR3 sequence (DNA): TGCAGCGTCTTTGGCAGCTACACAGATACGCAGTATTTT. Translating it yields CSVFGSYTDTQYF.

The rearrangement links TRBV28 to TRBJ1-5; D may be TRBD1 (6 bases). The CDR3 is made up of 13 amino acids. V gave up 6 bases and J gave up 4 bases, with 10 bases separating them. From germline, CDR1 is MDHEN and CDR2 SYDVKM. The CDR3 DNA follows: TGTGCCAGCAGGCGGACAGTTAATCAGCCCCAGCATTTT. Residues: CASRRTVNQPQHF.

The chain carries TRBV4-2 and TRBJ1-1, with D perhaps TRBD1 (6 bases). The V gene's germline CDR1 is LGHNA and CDR2 YNFKEQ. The CDR3 is made up of 14 amino acids. V lost 3 bases to trimming and J lost 2 bases, with 10 bases between them. This CDR3 is CASSQPRGNTEAFF. The DNA for the CDR3 is TGTGCCAGCAGCCAGCCCAGGGGAAACACTGAAGCTTTCTTT.

This clone was found once. The chain employs TRBV7-9 and TRBJ2-4; TRBD1 matches at 7 bases. After removal of 4 bases from V and 6 bases from J, the junction contained 6 bases not matched to a gene. The CDR3 runs 14 residues. Germline V gene lookup returns CDR1 SEHNR and CDR2 FQNEAQ (reference sequence). This CDR3 reads CASSSTGLGNIQYF. The CDR3, as DNA: TGTGCCAGCAGCTCGACAGGGTTAGGAAACATTCAGTACTTC.

V and J are TRBV7-8 and TRBJ2-7, with a possible D match to TRBD2 (6 bases). CDR3 length: 17 amino acids. V lost 1 base and J lost 1, with 17 bases in between. Per the germline V gene, CDR1 is SGHVS and CDR2 is FQNEAQ. CDR3 protein: CASSLDSDWAGSYEQYF. In nucleotides, the CDR3 is TGTGCCAGCAGCTTAGATTCGGACTGGGCGGGGTCCTACGAGCAGTACTTC.

With respect to this clone: This may be a read error: a much more frequent sequence differs by one nucleotide. J is TRBJ2-5 and V is TRBV7-6; unclear D gene. The ends were cut back, 2 bases at V and 5 bases at J, with 3 bases in the middle. The CDR3 contains 11 residues. Germline V gene lookup returns CDR1 SGHVS and CDR2 FNYEAQ. CDR3 sequence: CASSLTETQYF. The CDR3 region has the DNA TGTGCCAGCAGCTTAACGGAGACCCAGTACTTC.

The rearrangement links TRBV29-1 to TRBJ1-5; 7 bases are shared with TRBD1. Germline V gene sequence: CDR1 SQVTM, CDR2 ANQGSEA. The CDR3 runs 12 residues. V lost 7 bases to trimming and J lost 3 bases; unmatched junction nucleotides: 3. CDR3 protein: CSARGINQPQHF. CDR3 coding DNA: TGCAGCGCCAGGGGGATCAATCAGCCCCAGCATTTT.

The chain employs TRBV15 and TRBJ1-5; 8 bases are a match to TRBD1. The CDR3 consists of 16 residues. The trim removed 2 bases at V and 2 bases at J, leaving 5 bases unmatched. Germline-derived CDR1 and CDR2 are LNHNV and YYDKDF (reference sequence). The CDR3 sequence is CATSRYQGAGNQPQHF. The CDR3 nucleotides read TGTGCCACCAGCAGATACCAGGGGGCTGGCAATCAGCCCCAGCATTTT.

In its sample, this clone was seen a few times. At the DNA level, this CDR3 is encoded by other sequences in the same sample as well. The rearrangement links TRBV6-5 to TRBJ2-7; TRBD1 is a possible D gene (7 bases). V gave up 0 bases and J gave up 3 bases, with 12 bases separating them. This CDR3 comprises 15 residues. Per the germline V gene, CDR1 is MNHEY and CDR2 is SVGAGI. For the CDR3, the DNA is TGTGCCAGCAGTTACTCGCCCCAGGGGGGCTACGAGCAGTACTTC. Protein product: CASSYSPQGGYEQYF.

This clone has ten or more counts. The V gene is TRBV5-8, the J gene TRBJ1-4; D possibly corresponds to TRBD1 (5 bases). The CDR3 is made up of 13 amino acids. Germline CDR1 SGHTS, CDR2 YDEGEE. V lost 3 bases and J 8 bases, leaving 11 bases between the germline ends. This CDR3 reads CASSSDKGEKLFF. The CDR3 bases are TGTGCCAGCAGCTCGGACAAAGGGGAAAAACTGTTTTTT.

The gene calls are TRBV27 and TRBJ2-2; D may correspond to TRBD1 or TRBD2 (5 bases each). Trimming took 6 bases from V and 6 from J, leaving 23 bases between them. In germline, CDR1 is MNHEY, CDR2 SMNVEV (reference sequence). The CDR3 loop spans 17 amino acids. The DNA of the CDR3 is TGTGCCAGCAGCCGAGGAGGCGGCTTGGGGACGGCCGGGGAGCTGTTTTTT. Amino acid sequence: CASSRGGGLGTAGELFF.

About this clone: Only one base separates this from a far larger clonotype, so it likely reflects a read error. The chain uses TRBV29-1 and TRBJ2-7, with D possibly matching TRBD1 (6 bases). CDR3 length: 14 amino acids. CDR1 SQVTM and CDR2 ANQGSEA come from the germline V gene. The CDR3, as DNA: TGCAGCGTCCGGACAGTCAGAACTTTCTACGAGCAGAACTTC. It specifies CSVRTVRTFYEQNF.

The V gene is TRBV5-6, the J gene TRBJ2-6; no reliable D call. The germline CDR1 and CDR2 sequences are SGHDT and YYEEEE. V was cut by 0 bases and J by 2 bases, with 6 bases left in between. The CDR3 spans 15 residues. The CDR3, as DNA: TGTGCCAGCAGCTTGGTAGTTACTGGGGCCAACGTCCTGACTTTC. It yields the protein CASSLVVTGANVLTF.

The chain employs TRBV6-4 and TRBJ1-4; no reliable D call. V lost 2 bases to trimming and J lost 5 bases, with 9 bases between them. The CDR3 spans 14 residues. Looked up from germline, CDR1 is MRHNA and CDR2 is SNTAGT. The CDR3 reads CASSDGQENEKLFF. CDR3 DNA sequence: TGTGCCAGCAGTGACGGGCAGGAAAATGAAAAACTGTTTTTT.

This sequence joins TRBV15 and TRBJ2-7; D gene ambiguous. The CDR3 has 11 residues. V lost 1 base and J 3 bases, leaving 1 base between the germline ends. In germline, CDR1 is LNHNV, CDR2 YYDKDF (reference sequence). This CDR3 reads CATSRGYEQYF. The DNA for the CDR3 is TGTGCCACCAGCAGAGGCTACGAGCAGTACTTC.

This chain uses TRBV28 with TRBJ2-3, with TRBD2 matching over 14 bases. The junction had 4 bases not matched to a gene; V was cut back by 5 bases and J by 0 bases. The CDR3 has 17 residues. Germline CDR1 and CDR2: MDHEN and SYDVKM. CDR3 nucleotide sequence: TGTGCCAGCAGTGGACTAGCGGGGGGAACTAGCACAGATACGCAGTATTTT. It is translated as CASSGLAGGTSTDTQYF.

This clone was detected many times. This sequence joins TRBV2 and TRBJ2-6; D is unresolved. Trimming removed 4 bases from V and 2 bases from J, with 3 bases in between. The germline V gene has CDR1 SNHLY and CDR2 FYNNEI. This CDR3 contains 13 residues. CDR3 protein: CASSVAGANVLTF. CDR3 DNA sequence: TGTGCCAGCAGTGTAGCTGGGGCCAACGTCCTGACTTTC.

The rearrangement links TRBV30 to TRBJ1-2; 7 nucleotides align to TRBD1. Losses at the gene ends were 4 bases for V and 8 bases for J; bases not matched to a gene: 7. CDR3 length: 12 amino acids. CDR1 is GTSNPN and CDR2 is SVGIG in the germline V gene (reference sequence). The DNA for the CDR3 is TGTGCCTGGACCAGGCAGACAGGGGGCTACACCTTC. It codes for CAWTRQTGGYTF.

As concerns this clone: This may stem from a read error, because a much larger clone lies one nucleotide away. Other DNA variants within this sample encode the same CDR3. The chain employs TRBV9 and TRBJ1-3; D remains ambiguous. CDR3 length: 15 amino acids. In germline, CDR1 is SGDLS, CDR2 YYNGEE. CDR3: CASSVGAPSGNTIYF. The CDR3 DNA sequence: TGTGCTAGCAGCGTAGGAGCACCCTCTGGAAACACCATATATTTT.

J is TRBJ2-2 and V is TRBV9; D gene ambiguous. The V gene lost 0 bases and the J gene lost 3 bases, with 12 bases spanning the gap. From germline, CDR1 is SGDLS and CDR2 YYNGEE. The length of the CDR3 is 16 residues. This CDR3 is CASSVASQQYTGELFF. The CDR3 nucleotides read TGTGCCAGCAGCGTAGCTTCCCAGCAGTACACCGGGGAGCTGTTTTTT. Using reference TRBV9 and TRBJ2-2 for the parts outside the CDR3, the full variable domain is DSGVTQTPKHLITATGQRVTLRCSPRSGDLSVYWYQQSLDQGLQFLIQYYNGEERAKGNILERFSAQQFPDLHSELNLSSLELGDSALYFCASSVASQQYTGELFFGEGSRLTVL.

This chain connects TRBV6-1 to TRBJ1-5; the D gene is possibly TRBD1 (5 bases). V lost 1 base and J lost 3, with 16 bases in between. This CDR3 comprises 17 residues. Germline V gives CDR1 MNHNS, CDR2 SASEGT. CDR3 loop: CASSEVKWVGLNQPQHF. The CDR3 coding sequence is TGTGCCAGCAGTGAAGTTAAGTGGGTGGGGCTCAATCAGCCCCAGCATTTT.